Listed below are T cell receptor beta chains from one sample, sequenced in a study of beta chain features in type 1 diabetes. Only in-frame clones appear in the TCRdb table, and some are missing; sequencing was by immunoSEQ multiplex PCR. The sample gives more than 150,000 clones, 7.5% to 9.5% of which show up once; approximately 2.3% is in the top ten. Sequencing used central memory CD4+ T cells from blood. These receptors originate from a woman aged 18-35 years in good health. Each CDR3 is given with its conserved first and last residue. A D gene is named only where the DNA matches it firmly. For some rows the clone size is stated as once, few or many, or as a class when expanded; others skip it.

J,V,D,size,DNA,CDR3
TRBJ2-2,TRBV19,NA,NA,TGTGCCAGTACCTCCGGTGACACCGCGAACACCGGGGAGCTGTTTTTT,CASTSGDTANTGELFF
TRBJ2-1,TRBV2,NA,NA,TGTGCCAGCAGTCCGAACGACAGGTCCCTGCAGTTCTTC,CASSPNDRSLQFF
TRBJ2-1,TRBV7-3,NA,few,TGTGCCAGCAGGCCGACCCAGGGCAGTGAGCAGTTCTTC,CASRPTQGSEQFF
TRBJ2-7,TRBV6-5,NA,NA,TGTGCCAGCACTCCCGCGGTTAGCTCCTACGAGCAGTACTTC,CASTPAVSSYEQYF
TRBJ1-2,TRBV19,TRBD1,few,TGTGCCAGCCTCCGACCGGGACAGGGTAACTATGGCTACACCTTC,CASLRPGQGNYGYTF
TRBJ2-3,TRBV7-9,TRBD1,few,TGTGCCAGCAGCTCGGGACAGTGGAGCACAGATACGCAGTATTTT,CASSSGQWSTDTQYF
TRBJ1-2,TRBV11-3,TRBD1,few,TGTGCCAGCAGCCCGGGACAGGGAGGGAACTATGGCTACACCTTC,CASSPGQGGNYGYTF
TRBJ2-7,TRBV11-2,NA,few,TGTGCCAGCAGCTTAGGAAGGGGAGGGGGAGCCGGCCACGAGCAGTACTTC,CASSLGRGGGAGHEQYF
TRBJ1-2,TRBV7-8,NA,few,TGTGCCAGCAGCTCAGTCCGCGGCTCTATCAAGTCCCTCCTCTATGGCTACACCTTC,CASSSVRGSIKSLLYGYTF
TRBJ2-5,TRBV7-2,NA,NA,TGTGCCAGCAGCTGGTCGGGGGGCTCATCCGAGACCCAGTACTTC,CASSWSGGSSETQYF
TRBJ2-3,TRBV7-9,TRBD2,NA,TGTGCCAGCAGCCCCAGTAATAGCGGGAGGTCTAGCACAGATACGCAGTATTTT,CASSPSNSGRSSTDTQYF
TRBJ2-1,TRBV6-5,NA,NA,TGTGCCAGCAGGGCGATTGCAGGGGTCGATGAGCAGTTCTTC,CASRAIAGVDEQFF
TRBJ1-2,TRBV29-1,NA,NA,TGCAGCGTTCTCCAGGGGAGAAGGGGGGGCTACACCTTC,CSVLQGRRGGYTF
TRBJ1-2,TRBV19,TRBD1,NA,TGTGCCAGTATACAGCAGACAGGGAGAATCTATGGCTACACCTTC,CASIQQTGRIYGYTF
TRBJ2-5,TRBV2,TRBD1,many,TGTGCCAGCAGTGTTGGGGGACAGGGTCAAGAGACCCAGTACTTC,CASSVGGQGQETQYF
TRBJ2-3,TRBV7-9,NA,few,TGTGCCAGCAGCGGGGATCGGGGCGGGGGCACAGATACGCAGTATTTT,CASSGDRGGGTDTQYF
TRBJ1-1,TRBV4-1,TRBD1,NA,TGCGCCAGCAGCCAGAGTGACAGGGGGTTCCCTGAAGCTTTCTTT,CASSQSDRGFPEAFF
TRBJ1-1,TRBV27,TRBD1,NA,TGTGCCAGCAGATTAAAGGACAGGGCTGGCACTGAAGCTTTCTTT,CASRLKDRAGTEAFF
TRBJ2-1,TRBV2,TRBD2,few,TGTGCCAGCAGTGTCCCCGTCGGCTTGAGCGGGAGCGCCTACAATGAGCAGTTCTTC,CASSVPVGLSGSAYNEQFF
TRBJ2-1,TRBV6-1,TRBD2,many,TGTGCCAGCAGTGAAGTCCTAGCGGCCTACAATGAGCAGTTCTTC,CASSEVLAAYNEQFF
TRBJ2-1,TRBV25-1,NA,NA,TGTGCCAGCAGTGAATCCTCGCCGGGGGTTAGGGGTGAGCAGTTCTTC,CASSESSPGVRGEQFF
TRBJ1-6,TRBV7-9,NA,NA,TGTGCCAGCAGCTTGGTCGCGAATTCACCCCTCCACTTT,CASSLVANSPLHF
TRBJ1-3,TRBV7-9,NA,NA,TGTGCCAGCAGCTTACAGGGGTCCAGAAACACCATATATTTT,CASSLQGSRNTIYF
TRBJ2-1,TRBV7-9,TRBD2,NA,TGTGCCAGCAGAGGGACTAGCGGGACCTCCTACAATGAGCAGTTCTTC,CASRGTSGTSYNEQFF
TRBJ2-7,TRBV27,NA,few,TGTGCCAGCAGTTCACGGACACGTGGGGTGATCGAGCAGTACTTC,CASSSRTRGVIEQYF
TRBJ2-5,TRBV4-2,NA,NA,TGTGCCAGCAGCCAAGATCTCGGGGGATTGAGGGAGACCCAGTACTTC,CASSQDLGGLRETQYF
TRBJ2-3,TRBV4-1,NA,NA,TGCGCCAGCAGCCAAGATGGGATGCGGGTAGGAGCGGTTAGCACAGATACGCAGTATTTT,CASSQDGMRVGAVSTDTQYF
TRBJ2-5,TRBV30,TRBD2,NA,TGTGCTTTTGCTCTAGCGGGCGGGGGGGAGACCCAGTACTTC,CAFALAGGGETQYF
TRBJ1-5,TRBV4-1,NA,few,TGCGCCAGCAGCCAAGATCTAAGTCAGCCCCAGCATTTT,CASSQDLSQPQHF
TRBJ2-5,TRBV7-9,NA,NA,TGTGCCAGCAGCTTAAACGGGAGAGAGACCCAGTACTTC,CASSLNGRETQYF
TRBJ2-3,TRBV7-2,NA,NA,TGTGCCAGCAGGTGGGGCACTACAGATACGCAGTATTTT,CASRWGTTDTQYF
TRBJ2-5,TRBV4-1,TRBD2,few,TGCGCCAGCAGCCAAGAACCCAGGACTAGCGGACAAGAGACCCAGTACTTC,CASSQEPRTSGQETQYF
TRBJ1-2,TRBV4-1,NA,NA,TGCGCCAGCAGAAAGGGGATAGACTATGGCTACACCTTC,CASRKGIDYGYTF
TRBJ2-3,TRBV11-3,TRBD1,few,TGTGCCAGCAGTTTTTCTCCAGGGACAGGTGATACGCAGTATTTT,CASSFSPGTGDTQYF
TRBJ2-5,TRBV5-1,NA,NA,TGTGCCAGCAGCGGGTCAAAAATGGGGGGTACCCAGTACTTC,CASSGSKMGGTQYF
TRBJ2-5,TRBV7-9,TRBD1,few,TGTGCCAGCAGTGCCGGGACAGGGGGCTTAGAGACCCAGTACTTC,CASSAGTGGLETQYF
TRBJ2-5,TRBV2,TRBD2,NA,TGTGCCAGCAGCAAAAGGGGGGAGCGGGAGCAGTACTTC,CASSKRGEREQYF
TRBJ2-7,TRBV5-4,NA,NA,TGTGCCAGCAGCAGAGGGGAAAGGGGGGAGCAGTACTTC,CASSRGERGEQYF
TRBJ1-2,TRBV30,TRBD1,NA,TGTGCCTGGAGTGTACAGGGGATCTCTGGCTACACCTTC,CAWSVQGISGYTF
TRBJ2-3,TRBV5-6,NA,NA,TGTGCCAGCAGCTTTGGAGCGGGCACAGATACGCAGTATTTT,CASSFGAGTDTQYF
TRBJ1-1,TRBV19,NA,NA,TGTGCCAGTAGTATGGAAAGAGGGTTGACGGGCACTGAAGCTTTCTTT,CASSMERGLTGTEAFF
TRBJ2-7,TRBV6-5,NA,NA,TGTGCCAGCAGCTCCCGCGGGACCTTGTACGAGCAGTACTTC,CASSSRGTLYEQYF
TRBJ1-5,TRBV6-5,TRBD1,NA,TGTGCCAGCAGCGTTAGCCGAGGGGGCCCTCAGCCCCAGCATTTT,CASSVSRGGPQPQHF
TRBJ1-1,TRBV11-2,NA,few,TGTGCCAGCAGCTTGCACAGCACTGAAGCTTTCTTT,CASSLHSTEAFF
TRBJ2-2,TRBV4-1,NA,few,TGCGCCAGCAGCCCTTCTGGGCGGGTATGGACCGGGGAGCTGTTTTTT,CASSPSGRVWTGELFF